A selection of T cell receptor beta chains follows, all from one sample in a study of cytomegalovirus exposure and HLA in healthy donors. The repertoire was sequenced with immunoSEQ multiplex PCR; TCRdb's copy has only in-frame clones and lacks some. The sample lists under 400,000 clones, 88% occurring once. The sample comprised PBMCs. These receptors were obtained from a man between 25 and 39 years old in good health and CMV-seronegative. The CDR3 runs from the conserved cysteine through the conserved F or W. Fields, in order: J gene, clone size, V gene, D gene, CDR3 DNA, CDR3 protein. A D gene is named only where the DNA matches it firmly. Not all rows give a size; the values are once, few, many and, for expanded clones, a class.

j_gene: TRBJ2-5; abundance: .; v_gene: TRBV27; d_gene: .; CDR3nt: TGTGCCAGCAGCCGAAGGGGCTGGGAGACCCAGTACTTC; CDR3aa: CASSRRGWETQYF
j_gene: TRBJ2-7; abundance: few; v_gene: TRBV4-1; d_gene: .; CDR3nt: TGCGCCAGCAGTCCGTTAGCAATTGATCTCTACGAGCAGTACTTC; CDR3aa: CASSPLAIDLYEQYF
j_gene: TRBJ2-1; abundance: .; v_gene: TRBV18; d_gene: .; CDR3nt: TGTGCCAGCTCATACGGCTCCTACAATGAGCAGTTCTTC; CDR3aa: CASSYGSYNEQFF
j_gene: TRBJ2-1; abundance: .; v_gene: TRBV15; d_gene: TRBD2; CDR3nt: TGTGCCACCAGCAGAGATCGGCGGGGGGGCGCAGTTCCTAACGAGCAGTTCTTC; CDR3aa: CATSRDRRGGAVPNEQFF
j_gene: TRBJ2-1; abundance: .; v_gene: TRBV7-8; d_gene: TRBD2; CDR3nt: TGTGCCAGCAGCCCTATAGCGGGGGGACTCTACAATGAGCAGTTCTTC; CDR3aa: CASSPIAGGLYNEQFF
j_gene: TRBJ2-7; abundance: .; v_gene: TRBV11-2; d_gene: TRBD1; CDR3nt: TGTGCCAGCAGCTTAAGGGACAGGGCGTTGGACGAGCAGTACTTC; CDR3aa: CASSLRDRALDEQYF
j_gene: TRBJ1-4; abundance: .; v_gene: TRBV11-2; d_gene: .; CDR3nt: TGTGCCAGCAGCTCCCGGACAGTCGCAACTAATGAAAAACTGTTTTTT; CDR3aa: CASSSRTVATNEKLFF
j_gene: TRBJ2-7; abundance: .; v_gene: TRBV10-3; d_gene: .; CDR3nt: TGTGCCATCAGTGAGACAGTGGTCTACGAGCAGTACTTC; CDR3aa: CAISETVVYEQYF
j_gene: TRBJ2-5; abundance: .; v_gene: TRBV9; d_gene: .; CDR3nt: TGTGCCAGCAGCGCGAGGATGGGCCCAGGGGAGTCATCGGAGACCCAGTACTTC; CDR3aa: CASSARMGPGESSETQYF
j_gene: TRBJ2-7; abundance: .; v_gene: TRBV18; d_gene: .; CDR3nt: TGTGCCAGCTCACCTGGTGGCAGCTCCTACGAGCAGTACTTC; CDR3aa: CASSPGGSSYEQYF
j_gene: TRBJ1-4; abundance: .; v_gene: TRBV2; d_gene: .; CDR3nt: TGTGCCAGCGCAGACAGGACGGCTAATGAAAAACTGTTTTTT; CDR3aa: CASADRTANEKLFF
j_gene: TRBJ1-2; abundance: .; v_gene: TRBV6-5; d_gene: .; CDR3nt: TGTGCCAGCAGTTACTCGACGGGTGGCTACACCTTC; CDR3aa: CASSYSTGGYTF
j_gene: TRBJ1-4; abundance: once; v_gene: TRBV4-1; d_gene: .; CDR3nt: TGCGCCAGCAGCCAAGGGCACCCGGGGGTTAATGAAAAACTGTTTTTT; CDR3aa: CASSQGHPGVNEKLFF
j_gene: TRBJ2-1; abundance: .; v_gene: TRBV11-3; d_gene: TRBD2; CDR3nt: TGTGCCAGCAGCTTAGATCGACTAGCGGGGGGGTCCTACAATGAGCAGTTCTTC; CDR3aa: CASSLDRLAGGSYNEQFF
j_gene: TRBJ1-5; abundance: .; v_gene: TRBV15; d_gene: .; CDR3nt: TGTGCCACCAGCAGAGGACAGGTTCCCAATCAGCCCCAGCATTTT; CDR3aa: CATSRGQVPNQPQHF
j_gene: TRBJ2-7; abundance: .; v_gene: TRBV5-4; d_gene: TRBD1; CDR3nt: TGTGCCAGCAGCTTGATTCGGACAGGGGGGTACGAGCAGTACTTC; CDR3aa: CASSLIRTGGYEQYF
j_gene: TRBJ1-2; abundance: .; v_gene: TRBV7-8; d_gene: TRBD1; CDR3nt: TGTGCCAGCAGCCCCCGGGACAGGGAGGTCTATGGCTACACCTTC; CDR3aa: CASSPRDREVYGYTF
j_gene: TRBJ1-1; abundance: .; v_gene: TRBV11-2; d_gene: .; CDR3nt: TGTGCCAGCAGCTTAGGACGACAGAACACTGAAGCTTTCTTT; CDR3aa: CASSLGRQNTEAFF
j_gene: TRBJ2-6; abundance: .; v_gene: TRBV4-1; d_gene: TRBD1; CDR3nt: TGCGCCAGCAGCCAAGCAGGGGGTCAGGGACCTGGGGCCAACGTCCTGACTTTC; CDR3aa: CASSQAGGQGPGANVLTF
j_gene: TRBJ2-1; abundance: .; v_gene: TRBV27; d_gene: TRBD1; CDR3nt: TGTGCCAGCAACAGGGACAGGGCAGGGAATGAGCAGTTCTTC; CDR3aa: CASNRDRAGNEQFF
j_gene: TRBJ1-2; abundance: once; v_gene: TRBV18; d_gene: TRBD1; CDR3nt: TGTGCCAGCTCACCCGGGACAGGGCCCTATGGCTACACCTTC; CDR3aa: CASSPGTGPYGYTF
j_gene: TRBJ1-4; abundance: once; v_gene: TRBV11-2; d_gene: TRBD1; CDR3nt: TGTGCCAGCAGCTCGTCCGGGACAGGAGGGAGAAAACTGTTTTTT; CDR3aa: CASSSSGTGGRKLFF
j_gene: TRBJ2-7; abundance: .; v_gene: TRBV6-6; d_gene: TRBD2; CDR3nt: TGTGCCAGCAGTTACTCTGGGGGGGGCGAGCAGTACTTC; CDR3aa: CASSYSGGGEQYF
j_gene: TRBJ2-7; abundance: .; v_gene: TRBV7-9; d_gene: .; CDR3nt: TGTGCCAGCAGCCCTTCCCGGGGGAGCTCCTACGAGCAGTACTTC; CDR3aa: CASSPSRGSSYEQYF
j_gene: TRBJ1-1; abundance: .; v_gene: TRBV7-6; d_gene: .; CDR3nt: TGTGCCAGCAGCTTAGCGCCTGTCTCGGGAACAATGAACACTGAAGCTTTCTTT; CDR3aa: CASSLAPVSGTMNTEAFF
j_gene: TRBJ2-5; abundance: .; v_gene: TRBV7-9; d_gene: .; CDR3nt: TGTGCCAGCAGCTCCCCTTCAGGGCAAGAGACCCAGTACTTC; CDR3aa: CASSSPSGQETQYF
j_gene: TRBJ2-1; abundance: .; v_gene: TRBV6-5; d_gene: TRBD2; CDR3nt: TGTGCCAGCAGGGTGGGACTAGCGGAATACAATGAGCAGTTCTTC; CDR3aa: CASRVGLAEYNEQFF
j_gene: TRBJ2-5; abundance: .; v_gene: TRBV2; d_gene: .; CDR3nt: TGTGCCAGTTCCGGAGGGGGGGCCGGGGAGACCCAGTACTTC; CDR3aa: CASSGGGAGETQYF
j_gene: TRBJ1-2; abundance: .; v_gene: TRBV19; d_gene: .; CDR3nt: TGTGCCAGTAGTCTACAGGTATACTATGGCTACACCTTC; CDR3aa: CASSLQVYYGYTF
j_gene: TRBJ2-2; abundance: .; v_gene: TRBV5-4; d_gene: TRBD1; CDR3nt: TGTGCCACCATGAGGGGGCCCAACACCGGGGAGCTGTTTTTT; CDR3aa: CATMRGPNTGELFF
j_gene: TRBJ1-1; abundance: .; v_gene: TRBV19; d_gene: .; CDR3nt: TGTGCCAGTAGTCCACGACAGGTAAACACTGAAGCTTTCTTT; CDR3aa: CASSPRQVNTEAFF
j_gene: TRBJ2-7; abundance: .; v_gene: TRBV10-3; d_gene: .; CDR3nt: TGTGCCATAATGAGGGCTGGCCACTCCTACGAGCAGTACTTC; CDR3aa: CAIMRAGHSYEQYF
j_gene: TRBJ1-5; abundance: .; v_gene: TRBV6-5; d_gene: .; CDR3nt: TGTGCCAGCAGTGAGGGTCAGCCCCAGCATTTT; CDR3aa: CASSEGQPQHF
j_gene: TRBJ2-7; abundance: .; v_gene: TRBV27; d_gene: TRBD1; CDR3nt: TGTGCCAGCAGTTTGGCCGGGGACAGGGGGTACGAGCAGTACTTC; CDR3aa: CASSLAGDRGYEQYF
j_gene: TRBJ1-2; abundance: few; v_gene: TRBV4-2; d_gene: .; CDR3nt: TGTGCCAGCAGCCAAGACTCCGGACAGCGCTATGGCTACACCTTC; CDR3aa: CASSQDSGQRYGYTF
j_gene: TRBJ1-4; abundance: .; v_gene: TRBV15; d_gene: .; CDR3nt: TGTGCCACCGTAAGAACGGGACTGAGTAATGAAAAACTGTTTTTT; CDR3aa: CATVRTGLSNEKLFF
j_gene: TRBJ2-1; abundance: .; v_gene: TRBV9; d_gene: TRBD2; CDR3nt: TGTGCCAGCAGCGTCCCAACGACTAGCGGACTTAACAATGAGCAGTTCTTC; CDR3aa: CASSVPTTSGLNNEQFF
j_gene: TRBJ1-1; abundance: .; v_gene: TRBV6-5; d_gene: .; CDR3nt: TGTGCCAGCAGTCGGTACGCGGACACTGAAGCTTTCTTT; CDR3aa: CASSRYADTEAFF
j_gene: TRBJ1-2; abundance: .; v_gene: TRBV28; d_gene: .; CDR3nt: TGTGCCAGCAGCCCCCCCCCGCCTGGCACATATGGCTACACCTTC; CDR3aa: CASSPPPPGTYGYTF
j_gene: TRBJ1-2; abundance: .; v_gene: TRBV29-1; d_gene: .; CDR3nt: TGCAGCGTTGAAATTAGGAGTGGCTACACCTTC; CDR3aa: CSVEIRSGYTF